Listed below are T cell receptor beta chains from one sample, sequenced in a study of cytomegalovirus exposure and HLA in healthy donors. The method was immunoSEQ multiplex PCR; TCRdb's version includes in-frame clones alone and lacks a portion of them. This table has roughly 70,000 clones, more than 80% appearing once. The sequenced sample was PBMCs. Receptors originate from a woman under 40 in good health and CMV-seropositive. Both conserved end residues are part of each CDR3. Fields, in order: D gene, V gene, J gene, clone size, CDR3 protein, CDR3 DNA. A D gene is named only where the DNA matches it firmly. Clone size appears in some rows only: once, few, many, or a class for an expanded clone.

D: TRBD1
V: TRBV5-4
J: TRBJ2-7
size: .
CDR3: CASSFGTGDYEQYF
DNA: TGTGCCAGCAGCTTCGGGACAGGAGACTACGAGCAGTACTTC

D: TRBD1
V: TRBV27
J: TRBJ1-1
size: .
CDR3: CASRSGGRVNIEAFF
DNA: TGTGCCAGCAGGTCAGGGGGCAGGGTAAACATTGAAGCTTTCTTT

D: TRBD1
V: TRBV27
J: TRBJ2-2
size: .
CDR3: CASSFTGGRFGELFF
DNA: TGTGCCAGCAGTTTCACAGGGGGCCGTTTCGGGGAGCTGTTTTTT

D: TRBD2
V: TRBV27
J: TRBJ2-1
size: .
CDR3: CASSLVSGSYNEQFF
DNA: TGTGCCAGCAGTTTGGTTAGCGGGAGTTACAATGAGCAGTTCTTC

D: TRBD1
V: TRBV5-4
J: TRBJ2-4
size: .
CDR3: CASSFRGQGSIQYF
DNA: TGTGCCAGCAGCTTCCGGGGACAGGGAAGTATTCAGTACTTC

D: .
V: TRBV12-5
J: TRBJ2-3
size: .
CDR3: CASGLGASGTDTQYF
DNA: TGTGCTAGTGGTTTAGGGGCTAGCGGCACAGATACGCAGTATTTT

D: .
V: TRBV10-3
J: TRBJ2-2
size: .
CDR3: CAIAQSQASPNTGELFF
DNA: TGTGCCATCGCCCAGAGCCAGGCGAGTCCGAACACCGGGGAGCTGTTTTTT

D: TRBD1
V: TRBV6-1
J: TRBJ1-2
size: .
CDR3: CASSLQGNANYGYTF
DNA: TGTGCCAGCAGCCTACAGGGGAATGCTAACTATGGCTACACCTTC

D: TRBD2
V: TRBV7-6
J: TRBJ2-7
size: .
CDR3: CASSLMESGNSLEQYF
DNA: TGTGCCAGCAGCTTAATGGAGAGCGGGAATTCTCTCGAGCAGTACTTC

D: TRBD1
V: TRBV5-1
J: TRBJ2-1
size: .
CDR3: CASSTAIDRVTSGGYNEQFF
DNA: TGCGCCAGCAGCACAGCGATCGACAGGGTTACCAGCGGAGGATACAATGAGCAGTTCTTC

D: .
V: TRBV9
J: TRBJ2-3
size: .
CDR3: CASSVQLGGDTQYF
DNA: TGTGCCAGCAGCGTGCAGTTAGGCGGCGATACGCAGTATTTT

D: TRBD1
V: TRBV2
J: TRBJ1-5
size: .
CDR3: CASSIGQGPNQPQHF
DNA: TGTGCCAGCAGTATAGGACAGGGACCAAATCAGCCCCAGCATTTT

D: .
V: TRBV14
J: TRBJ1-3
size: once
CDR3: CASSQDSGRWNTIYF
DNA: TGTGCCAGCAGCCAAGATTCGGGGAGGTGGAACACCATATATTTT

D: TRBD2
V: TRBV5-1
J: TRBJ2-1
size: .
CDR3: CASSPGASGNNEQFF
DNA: TGCGCCAGCAGCCCCGGGGCTAGCGGGAACAATGAGCAGTTCTTC

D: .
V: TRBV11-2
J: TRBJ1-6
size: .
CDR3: CASSLAGGGSNSPLHF
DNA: TGTGCCAGCAGCTTAGCCGGGGGTGGGTCGAATTCACCCCTCCACTTT

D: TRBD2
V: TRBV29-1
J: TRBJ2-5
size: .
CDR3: CSVEPGLREQETQYF
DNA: TGCAGCGTTGAACCGGGACTAAGGGAACAAGAGACCCAGTACTTC

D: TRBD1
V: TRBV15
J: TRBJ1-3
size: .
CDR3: CATSRAWTGTGSGNTIYF
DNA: TGTGCCACCAGCAGAGCCTGGACAGGCACCGGCTCTGGAAACACCATATATTTT

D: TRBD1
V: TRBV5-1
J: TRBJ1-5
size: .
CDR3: CASSIAPQGANQPQHF
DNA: TGCGCCAGCAGCATAGCCCCCCAGGGGGCAAATCAGCCCCAGCATTTT

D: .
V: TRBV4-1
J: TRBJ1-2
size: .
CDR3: CASKATTRDYGYTF
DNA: TGCGCCAGCAAAGCCACCACGAGAGATTATGGCTACACCTTC

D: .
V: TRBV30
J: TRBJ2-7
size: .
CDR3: CAAPRSGSKTEQYF
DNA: TGTGCCGCACCAAGAAGTGGTAGTAAAACCGAGCAGTACTTC

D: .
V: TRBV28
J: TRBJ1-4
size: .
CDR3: CASSLFAANEKLFF
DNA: TGTGCCAGCAGTTTGTTTGCCGCGAATGAAAAACTGTTTTTT

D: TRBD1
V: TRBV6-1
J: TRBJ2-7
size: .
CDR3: CASTRQGRVEQYF
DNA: TGTGCCAGCACCCGACAGGGCCGGGTCGAGCAGTACTTC

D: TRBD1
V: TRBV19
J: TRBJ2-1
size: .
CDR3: CASSIERQGTYNEQFF
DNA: TGTGCCAGTAGTATAGAGCGACAGGGGACCTACAATGAGCAGTTCTTC

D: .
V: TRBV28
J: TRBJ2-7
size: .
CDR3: CASHTALRQGPYEQYF
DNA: TGTGCCAGCCACACGGCCCTGAGGCAGGGCCCCTACGAGCAGTACTTC